Below are 27 T cell receptor beta chains sequenced from a single sample in a study of T cell responses to AZD1222 COVID-19 vaccine. Assay used: immunoSEQ multiplex PCR; TCRdb lists only in-frame clones, some missing. The table records about 74,000 clones, around 93% of them present only once. The sequences come from peripheral blood, collected 28 days after the second AZD1222 dose. The source of these receptors is an adult who received the AZD1222 COVID-19 vaccine.

This rearrangement joins TRBV15 to TRBJ1-4, with a possible D match to TRBD1 (5 bases). The V end lost 0 bases, the J end lost 8 bases, and 7 bases lay between the germline ends. This CDR3 is 13 amino acids long. CDR1 LNHNV and CDR2 YYDKDF come from the germline V gene (reference sequence). CDR3 nucleotides: TGTGCCACCAGCAGAGATTCAGGGGAAAAACTGTTTTTT. Translated, it gives CATSRDSGEKLFF.

This chain connects TRBV7-3 to TRBJ2-3, with 7 positions matching TRBD2. Germline lookup yields CDR1 SGHTA and CDR2 FQGTGA. V shed 5 bases and J 4 bases; nucleotides not matched to a gene: 9. There are 15 residues in the CDR3. The CDR3 nucleotides are TGTGCCAGCAGCCCATCGACTAGCTGGGCAGATACGCAGTATTTT. This translates into CASSPSTSWADTQYF.

V gene TRBV4-1 combines with J gene TRBJ2-1; TRBD2 aligns across 11 bases. CDR1 is MGHRA, CDR2 YSYEKL, per germline. V was pared by 4 bases and J by 4 bases, with 3 bases of the junction left unmatched. There are 15 residues in the CDR3. CDR3 region: CASSRGLAEYNEQFF. The CDR3 DNA follows: TGCGCCAGCAGCCGGGGACTAGCGGAATACAATGAGCAGTTCTTC.

The chain couples TRBV6-1 to TRBJ1-3; maybe TRBD1 (6 bases). The CDR3 runs to 16 residues. Germline V gene data show CDR1 as MNHNS and CDR2 as SASEGT. V lost 2 bases, J lost 2 bases, and 13 bases lay in between. CDR3 residues: CASSEPTGPPGNTIYF. In DNA, the CDR3 is TGTGCCAGCAGTGAACCTACAGGGCCTCCTGGAAACACCATATATTTT.

The chain links TRBV5-1 to TRBJ1-2, with TRBD1 matching 9 bases. The CDR3 runs to 13 residues. Germline V gene sequence: CDR1 SGHRS, CDR2 YFSETQ. Germline trimming cut 4 bases from V and 7 bases from J; bases unmatched to any gene: 5. The CDR3 coding sequence is TGCGCCAGCAGCCCGACAGGGGGAGGTGGCTACACCTTC. It encodes CASSPTGGGGYTF.

In DNA form, the CDR3 reads TGTGCCAGCAGGACCGGGACTACCGCCTACAATGAGCAGTTCTTC. As protein: CASRTGTTAYNEQFF. This chain links TRBV7-9 with TRBJ2-1, with 7 positions matching TRBD2. The V and J ends lost 6 bases and 2 bases, in that order; junction bases with no gene match: 7. The germline V gene encodes CDR1 SEHNR and CDR2 FQNEAQ (reference sequence). The CDR3 is 15 residues long.

The V gene is TRBV5-1, the J gene TRBJ1-1; possible D gene TRBD1, 5 bases. CDR3 length: 13 residues. Trimming stripped 0 bases from V and 6 bases from J, with 9 bases between. The germline CDR1 and CDR2 sequences are SGHRS and YFSETQ. CDR3 sequence: CASSLVGGAEAFF. CDR3 nucleotides: TGCGCCAGCAGCTTGGTGGGAGGGGCTGAAGCTTTCTTT. Using reference TRBV5-1 and TRBJ1-1 for the parts outside the CDR3, the full variable domain is KAGVTQTPRYLIKTRGQQVTLSCSPISGHRSVSWYQQTPGQGLQFLFEYFSETQRNKGNFPGRFSGRQFSNSRSEMNVSTLELGDSALYLCASSLVGGAEAFFGQGTRLTVV.

The chain is built from TRBV11-2 and TRBJ2-3; D is ambiguous. The CDR3 contains 13 residues. Germline CDR1 is SGHAT and CDR2 is FQNNGV. Trimming took 0 bases from V and 7 from J, leaving 8 bases between them. CDR3 bases: TGTGCCAGCAGCTTAGAGCCGGCGAATACGCAGTATTTT. It codes for CASSLEPANTQYF.

V and J are TRBV20-1 and TRBJ1-5; no clear D gene. The CDR3 sequence is 14 residues long. Trimming shortened V by 3 bases and J by 8 bases, and 17 bases separated the two germline ends. CDR1 DFQATT and CDR2 SNEGSKA come from the germline V gene (reference sequence). The CDR3 reads CSASRLGIEEPQHF. The CDR3 nucleotides read TGCAGTGCTAGTCGGCTGGGTATCGAAGAGCCCCAGCATTTT.

The gene calls are TRBV30 and TRBJ2-1; D unclear. The CDR3 length is 11 residues. CDR1 is GTSNPN, CDR2 SVGIG, per germline (reference sequence). Trimming stripped 1 base from V and 13 bases from J, with 11 bases between. The CDR3, as DNA: TGTGCCTGGAGTGGCCTTCTCTACCAGTTCTTC. Amino acids: CAWSGLLYQFF.

This clone was seen a few times. V and J are TRBV4-2 and TRBJ1-2; D might be TRBD1 (6 bases). This CDR3 spans 13 amino acids. V dropped 4 bases and J dropped 5 bases, with 11 bases sitting between them. Germline V gene lookup returns CDR1 LGHNA and CDR2 YNFKEQ. CDR3 protein: CASSPGQNYGYTF. The DNA of the CDR3 is TGTGCCAGCAGCCCCGGACAGAATTATGGCTACACCTTC.

This rearrangement joins TRBV7-8 to TRBJ2-7; TRBD1 agrees at 10 bases. This CDR3 has 15 amino acids. Losses at the gene ends were 5 bases for V and 1 base for J; bases not matched to a gene: 5. Germline CDR1 reads SGHVS; CDR2 reads FQNEAQ. In nucleotides, the CDR3 is TGTGCCAGCAGCGACAGACAGGGGGCTTCCTACGAGCAGTACTTC. It yields the protein CASSDRQGASYEQYF.

With respect to this clone: A read error may account for a junction end that differs from germline. The genes are TRBV10-3 and TRBJ1-1; 7 bases fit TRBD1. From germline, CDR1 is ENHRY and CDR2 SYGVKD. This CDR3 is built from 11 residues. The CDR3 spells CAISSSGGTSF. CDR3 coding DNA: TGTGCCATCAGTTCTTCAGGGGGAACTTCCTTT.

This chain uses TRBV4-1 with TRBJ1-1; D unresolved. The germline V gene has CDR1 MGHRA and CDR2 YSYEKL. CDR3 size: 12 residues. The V end was cut by 6 bases, the J end by 9 bases, with 14 bases between. In nucleotides, the CDR3 is TGCGCCAGCAGTTCGGGTGGCCAGCAAGCTTTCTTT. It codes for CASSSGGQQAFF.

The J gene is TRBJ2-7, the V gene TRBV6-5; 14 nucleotides align to TRBD2. Trimming cost V 7 bases and J 10 bases; bases outside gene matches: 9. The CDR3 totals 14 residues. Per the germline V gene, CDR1 is MNHEY and CDR2 is SVGAGI. The CDR3 reads CASTSSGTSGRQYF. The CDR3, as DNA: TGTGCCAGCACCTCTTCGGGGACTAGCGGGAGACAGTACTTC.

This clone occurred once. This sequence joins TRBV5-1 and TRBJ2-6; 9 bases are a match to TRBD2. The germline V gene has CDR1 SGHRS and CDR2 YFSETQ. V shed 1 base and J 3 bases; nucleotides not matched to a gene: 8. This CDR3 comprises 18 residues. In DNA form, the CDR3 reads TGCGCCAGCAGCTTGAGGCTAGCGGGACTAGGTGGGGCCAACGTCCTGACTTTC. Translated: CASSLRLAGLGGANVLTF.

This CDR3 is CASSLEGTGGAGYGYTF. The CDR3 region has the DNA TGTGCCAGCAGCTTAGAGGGGACAGGGGGCGCGGGCTATGGCTACACCTTC. This chain connects TRBV7-9 to TRBJ1-2; 12 bases map to TRBD1. The CDR3 has 17 amino acids. Trimming cost V 1 base and J 4 bases; bases outside gene matches: 7. Germline lookup yields CDR1 SEHNR and CDR2 FQNEAQ (reference sequence).

This clone was recorded only once. The chain links TRBV10-3 to TRBJ1-1; D is unresolved. Per the germline V gene, CDR1 is ENHRY and CDR2 is SYGVKD. The CDR3 runs to 13 residues. Trimming took off 2 bases at V and 4 bases at J, with 8 bases between the two ends. This CDR3 is CAISEGRATEAFF. The CDR3 DNA reads as TGTGCCATCAGTGAGGGGAGGGCCACTGAAGCTTTCTTT.

This clone has just one count. This sequence joins TRBV6-5 and TRBJ2-1, with D unclear. Germline-derived CDR1 and CDR2 are MNHEY and SVGAGI. Trimming took 2 bases from V and 14 from J, leaving 25 bases between them. The CDR3 contains 16 residues. This CDR3 is CASSYEAIPLKCSEFF. In nucleotides, the CDR3 is TGTGCCAGCAGTTACGAGGCTATCCCATTAAAATGTTCGGAGTTCTTC.

The chain carries TRBV11-2 and TRBJ2-7, with TRBD1 as a possible D gene (5 bases). V lost 0 bases to trimming and J lost 6 bases, with 12 bases between them. Germline lookup yields CDR1 SGHAT and CDR2 FQNNGV. The CDR3 totals 14 residues. The CDR3 loop is CASSLELGRIEQYF. The CDR3 bases are TGTGCCAGCAGCTTAGAATTGGGGCGTATCGAGCAGTACTTC.

The chain links TRBV5-4 to TRBJ2-7; 8 positions agree with TRBD2. The germline gives CDR1 SGHNT, CDR2 YYREEE (reference sequence). The CDR3 extends over 14 amino acids. The ends lost 4 bases at V and 3 bases at J; junction bases unmatched: 6. This chain's CDR3 is CASSPGGTNYEQYF. The DNA of the CDR3 is TGTGCCAGCAGCCCGGGGGGGACAAACTACGAGCAGTACTTC.

The genes are TRBV3-1 (or the pseudogene TRBV3-2) and TRBJ2-7, with D hard to call. Trimming removed 4 bases from V and 6 bases from J, with 16 bases in between. Germline V gene data show CDR1 as LGHDT and CDR2 as YNNKEL (reference sequence). The CDR3 runs to 14 residues. CDR3 residues: CASSPTTVMVEQYF. The CDR3 DNA is TGTGCCAGCAGCCCCACTACAGTCATGGTCGAGCAGTACTTC.

The rearrangement joins TRBV28 to TRBJ1-2; D gene ambiguous. The CDR3 has 15 residues. From germline, CDR1 is MDHEN and CDR2 SYDVKM. The V gene lost 6 bases and the J gene lost 5 bases, with 19 bases spanning the gap. The CDR3 sequence is CASSLRHSERYGYTF. The DNA of the CDR3 is TGTGCCAGCAGCCTCCGGCACTCCGAGAGGTATGGCTACACCTTC.

The chain couples TRBV5-4 to TRBJ2-3, with 8 bases lining up with TRBD1. The CDR3 has 17 residues. The V segment lost 9 bases and the J segment 0 bases; nucleotides outside the gene matches: 15. Germline-derived CDR1 and CDR2 are SGHNT and YYREEE (reference sequence). CDR3 region: CATQRTGSISSTDTQYF. The CDR3 DNA sequence: TGTGCCACTCAGAGGACAGGGTCTATATCTAGCACAGATACGCAGTATTTT.

The rearrangement joins TRBV5-1 to TRBJ1-2, with TRBD1 matching 7 bases. This CDR3 spans 14 amino acids. Germline CDR1 and CDR2: SGHRS and YFSETQ. The ends lost 0 bases at V and 3 bases at J; junction bases unmatched: 2. This CDR3 is CASSLETGDYGYTF. CDR3 sequence (DNA): TGCGCCAGCAGCTTGGAAACAGGGGACTATGGCTACACCTTC.

This sequence joins TRBV5-8 and TRBJ1-6, with a possible D match to TRBD1 (5 bases). Looked up from germline, CDR1 is SGHTS and CDR2 is YDEGEE. The length of the CDR3 is 15 residues. V gave up 4 bases and J gave up 10 bases, with 18 bases separating them. The CDR3 region has the DNA TGTGCCAGCAGCCGGAATTTAGGGGCCGGGTCACCCCTCCACTTT. Protein: CASSRNLGAGSPLHF.

The V and J genes are TRBV11-2 and TRBJ1-5; D is unresolved. CDR1 and CDR2 from the germline V gene are SGHAT and FQNNGV. V was cut by 1 base and J by 4 bases, with 8 bases left in between. The CDR3 contains 14 residues. CDR3 nucleotide sequence: TGTGCCAGCAGCTTAGCCTCCCAGAATCAGCCCCAGCATTTT. Protein product: CASSLASQNQPQHF.